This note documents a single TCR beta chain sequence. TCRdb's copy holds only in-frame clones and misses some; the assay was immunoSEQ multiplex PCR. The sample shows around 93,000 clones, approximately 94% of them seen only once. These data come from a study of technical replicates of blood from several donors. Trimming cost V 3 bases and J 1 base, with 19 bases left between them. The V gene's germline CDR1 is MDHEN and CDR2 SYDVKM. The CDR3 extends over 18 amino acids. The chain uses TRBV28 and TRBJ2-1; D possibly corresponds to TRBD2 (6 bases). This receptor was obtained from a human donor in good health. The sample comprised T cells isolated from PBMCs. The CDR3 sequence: CASSFPTRSGYSYNEQFF. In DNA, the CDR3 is TGTGCCAGCAGTTTCCCGACTAGGAGCGGCTATTCCTACAATGAGCAGTTCTTC.